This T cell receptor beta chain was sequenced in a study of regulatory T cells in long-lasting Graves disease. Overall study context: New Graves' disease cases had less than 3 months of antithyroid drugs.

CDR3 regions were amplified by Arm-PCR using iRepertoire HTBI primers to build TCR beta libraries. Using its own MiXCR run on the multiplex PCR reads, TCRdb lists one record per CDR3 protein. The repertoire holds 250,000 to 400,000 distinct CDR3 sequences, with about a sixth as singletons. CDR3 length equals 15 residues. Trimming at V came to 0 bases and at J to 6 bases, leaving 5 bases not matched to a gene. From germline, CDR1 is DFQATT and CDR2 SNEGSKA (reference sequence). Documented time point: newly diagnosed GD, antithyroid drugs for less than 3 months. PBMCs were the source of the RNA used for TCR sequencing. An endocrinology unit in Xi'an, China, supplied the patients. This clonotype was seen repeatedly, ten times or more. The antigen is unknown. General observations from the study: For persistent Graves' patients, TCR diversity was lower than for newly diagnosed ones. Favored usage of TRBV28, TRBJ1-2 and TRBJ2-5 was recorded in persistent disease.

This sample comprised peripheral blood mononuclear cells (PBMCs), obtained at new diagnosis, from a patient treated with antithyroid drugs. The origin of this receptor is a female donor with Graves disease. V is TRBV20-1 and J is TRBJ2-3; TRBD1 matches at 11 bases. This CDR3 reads CSARDPRDRGDTQYF. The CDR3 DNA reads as TGCAGTGCTAGAGATCCACGGGACAGGGGGGATACGCAGTATTTT.